These 23 T cell receptor beta chains came from one sample sequenced in a study of T cell responses to AZD1222 COVID-19 vaccine. Sequencing used immunoSEQ multiplex PCR; TCRdb keeps in-frame clones, though not all of them. The table lists roughly 140,000 clones, approximately 91% of them singletons. The specimen comprised peripheral blood, sampled 28 days after the second AZD1222 dose. These receptors all come from an adult who received the AZD1222 COVID-19 vaccine.

In nucleotides, the CDR3 is TGTGCCAGCAGCTTGCTCGGGAGAAGGGGGAACACTGAAGCTTTCTTT. This sequence encodes CASSLLGRRGNTEAFF. J is TRBJ1-1 and V is TRBV5-6; D is possibly TRBD1 (5 bases). Germline-derived CDR1 and CDR2 are SGHDT and YYEEEE. The CDR3 consists of 16 residues. V was cut by 1 base and J by 1 base, with 14 bases left in between. Looking up the rest from reference TRBV5-6 and TRBJ1-1 gives the full variable domain: DAGVTQSPTHLIKTRGQQVTLRCSPKSGHDTVSWYQQALGQGPQFIFQYYEEEERQRGNFPDRFSGHQFPNYSSELNVNALLLGDSALYLCASSLLGRRGNTEAFFGQGTRLTVV.

This rearrangement joins TRBV10-2 to TRBJ2-7; maybe TRBD2 (6 bases). Trimming pared 4 bases from V and 3 bases from J, leaving 7 bases between. From germline, CDR1 is WSHSY and CDR2 SAAADI. The CDR3 is 12 amino acids. The CDR3 DNA is TGCGCCAGCAGTGCGACTAGCTACGAGCAGTACTTC. It translates to CASSATSYEQYF.

The chain is built from TRBV11-1 and TRBJ2-5; D is possibly TRBD1 (5 bases). The CDR3 length is 12 residues. CDR1 is SGHAT, CDR2 FQDESV, per germline (reference sequence). V gave up 1 base and J gave up 10 bases, with 10 bases separating them. The CDR3 reads CASSLVGVIQYF. The DNA of the CDR3 is TGTGCCAGCAGCTTAGTAGGGGTGATCCAGTACTTC.

The chain carries TRBV4-1 and TRBJ2-1; 9 nucleotides line up with TRBD2. With V trimmed by 1 base and J by 7 bases, 5 bases remained unmatched. In germline, CDR1 is MGHRA, CDR2 YSYEKL. The CDR3 is 15 residues long. The CDR3 sequence is CASSQAREGENEQFF. CDR3 coding DNA: TGCGCCAGCAGCCAAGCGCGGGAGGGAGAGAATGAGCAGTTCTTC.

The V and J genes are TRBV6-6 and TRBJ1-1; tentatively, D is TRBD1 (6 bases). Germline lookup yields CDR1 MNHNY and CDR2 SVGAGI (reference sequence). CDR3 size: 15 residues. Trimming shortened V by 4 bases and J by 4 bases, and 16 bases separated the two germline ends. CDR3 sequence reads: CASSFRWWGATEAFF. The CDR3 coding sequence is TGTGCCAGCAGTTTTCGTTGGTGGGGGGCCACTGAAGCTTTCTTT.

The chain couples TRBV6-5 to TRBJ1-2; D gene ambiguous. The CDR3 contains 14 residues. The V end lost 4 bases, the J end lost 4 bases, and 13 bases lay between the germline ends. The germline V gene has CDR1 MNHEY and CDR2 SVGAGI. The CDR3 here is CASSFRAGAYGYTF. The CDR3 nucleotides are TGTGCCAGCAGTTTCCGGGCCGGAGCCTATGGCTACACCTTC.

This chain links TRBV5-6 with TRBJ2-1; D call uncertain. Germline loops: CDR1 SGHDT, CDR2 YYEEEE. The CDR3 has 13 residues. V gave up 0 bases and J gave up 10 bases, with 11 bases separating them. CDR3 protein: CASSLARPEEQFF. Here the CDR3 DNA reads TGTGCCAGCAGCTTGGCGAGACCAGAAGAGCAGTTCTTC.

V usage is TRBV25-1 and J usage is TRBJ1-4, with 8 bases identical to TRBD1. The junction had 9 bases not matched to a gene; V was cut back by 7 bases and J by 8 bases. The germline CDR1 and CDR2 sequences are MGHDK and SYGVNS. The length of the CDR3 is 14 residues. DNA for the CDR3: TGTGCCAGCATGGACAGGGCGGGGAGGGAAAAACTGTTTTTT. This codes for CASMDRAGREKLFF.

The V gene is TRBV7-9, the J gene TRBJ1-6, with a weak D call TRBD1 (6 bases). This CDR3 is built from 16 residues. V gave up 4 bases and J gave up 11 bases, with 21 bases separating them. CDR1 and CDR2 (germline): SEHNR, FQNEAQ (reference sequence). DNA for the CDR3: TGTGCCAGCAGCTCCACCGATCGGACAGAGGGTCCACCCCTCCACTTT. Translation: CASSSTDRTEGPPLHF.

V is TRBV7-3 and J is TRBJ1-2, with D uncertain. Trimming stripped 2 bases from V and 7 bases from J, with 11 bases between. Germline V CDR1 and CDR2: SGHTA, FQGTGA. The CDR3 has 13 amino acids. CDR3 protein: CASSLLAGVGYTF. In DNA, the CDR3 is TGTGCCAGCAGCTTATTAGCCGGTGTTGGCTACACCTTC.

The chain uses TRBV9 and TRBJ2-7; D unclear. This CDR3 spans 11 amino acids. The V gene's germline CDR1 is SGDLS and CDR2 YYNGEE. Trimming stripped 4 bases from V and 5 bases from J, with 7 bases between. CDR3 sequence (DNA): TGTGCCAGCAGCCCCGGCAACGAGCAGTACTTC. Translating gives CASSPGNEQYF.

The chain carries TRBV5-1 and TRBJ2-1, with TRBD1 matching 12 bases. The CDR3 has 16 amino acids. V lost 4 bases, J lost 2 bases, and 4 bases stayed unmatched. The germline V gene has CDR1 SGHRS and CDR2 YFSETQ. The CDR3 nucleotides read TGCGCCAGCAGCCCGGGGACAGGGGGCACCTACAATGAGCAGTTCTTC. Translating it yields CASSPGTGGTYNEQFF.

V usage is TRBV10-3 and J usage is TRBJ1-1; the D gene is possibly TRBD1 (5 bases). The length of the CDR3 is 14 residues. V lost 6 bases and J lost 0, with 11 bases in between. The germline gives CDR1 ENHRY, CDR2 SYGVKD. The CDR3 nucleotides read TGTGCCATCAGCAAACAGGCCATGAACACTGAAGCTTTCTTT. Its translation is CAISKQAMNTEAFF.

The J gene is TRBJ1-2, the V gene TRBV5-4; D not certain. The germline V and J ends were trimmed by 5 bases and 8 bases, with 22 bases remaining between them. This CDR3 spans 15 amino acids. Germline values: CDR1 SGHNT, CDR2 YYREEE (reference sequence). As DNA, the CDR3 is TGTGCCAGCAGGGCCGGAGGAACGGCAGAAAAAGGCTACACCTTC. Protein: CASRAGGTAEKGYTF.

The CDR3 nucleotides are TGTGCCAGCAGTGGGTCTGGGGGGGAAAAACTGTTTTTT. This gives the protein CASSGSGGEKLFF. This rearrangement joins TRBV2 to TRBJ1-4; the D gene is possibly TRBD1 (5 bases). This CDR3 spans 13 amino acids. The germline V gene has CDR1 SNHLY and CDR2 FYNNEI. V gave up 4 bases and J gave up 8 bases, with 11 bases separating them.

This chain uses TRBV7-9 with TRBJ1-1; 7 positions match TRBD1. V dropped 8 bases and J dropped 0; count of bases not matched to a gene: 9. CDR1 is SEHNR and CDR2 is FQNEAQ in the germline V gene (reference sequence). The CDR3 length is 15 residues. CDR3 nucleotides: TGTGCCAGCCGTTCGGGACAGAACTTGAACACTGAAGCTTTCTTT. It codes for CASRSGQNLNTEAFF.

The DNA for the CDR3 is TGTGCCAGCAGCTTGGAGGGGCAGCCCCAGCATTTT. Protein product: CASSLEGQPQHF. The rearrangement joins TRBV5-4 to TRBJ1-5; D possibly corresponds to TRBD1 (5 bases). Germline V gives CDR1 SGHNT, CDR2 YYREEE (reference sequence). The CDR3 extends over 12 amino acids. Trimming stripped 0 bases from V and 7 bases from J, with 5 bases between.

This clone was found a few times. This chain connects TRBV10-2 to TRBJ1-2, with TRBD1 identical over 10 bases. There are 11 residues in the CDR3. Germline loops: CDR1 WSHSY, CDR2 SAAADI. J gave up 7 bases and V 8 bases, and 1 base lay outside the gene matches. CDR3 amino acids: CASGTGAGYTF. The DNA of the CDR3 is TGCGCCAGCGGGACAGGGGCTGGCTACACCTTC.

The V gene is TRBV18, the J gene TRBJ1-2; maybe TRBD1 (5 bases). This CDR3 is built from 16 residues. V was shortened by 6 bases and J by 3 bases, with 20 bases between the two germline ends. The germline CDR1 and CDR2 sequences are KGHSH and LQKENI. The CDR3 is CASSPVGGAQYYGYTF. The CDR3 bases are TGTGCCAGCTCCCCAGTGGGAGGGGCGCAGTACTATGGCTACACCTTC. The whole variable domain, filled in from reference TRBV18 and TRBJ1-2, reads NAGVMQNPRHLVRRRGQEARLRCSPMKGHSHVYWYRQLPEEGLKFMVYLQKENIIDESGMPKERFSAEFPKEGPSILRIQQVVRGDSAAYFCASSPVGGAQYYGYTFGSGTRLTVV.

V and J are TRBV25-1 and TRBJ2-7; D gene ambiguous. The V gene's germline CDR1 is MGHDK and CDR2 SYGVNS. This CDR3 region has 13 residues. V was cut by 5 bases and J by 4 bases, with 12 bases left in between. CDR3 region: CASSPGLVYEQYF. The CDR3 coding sequence is TGTGCCAGCAGTCCGGGCCTGGTTTACGAGCAGTACTTC.

The chain couples TRBV10-2 to TRBJ2-7; 11 bases match TRBD2. The CDR3 totals 14 residues. V lost 5 bases to trimming and J lost 5 bases; unmatched junction nucleotides: 5. CDR1 and CDR2 (germline): WSHSY, SAAADI. CDR3 DNA sequence: TGCGCCAGCAGTTTGACTAGCGGGAAACACGAGCAGTACTTC. This sequence encodes CASSLTSGKHEQYF.

DNA of the CDR3: TGCGCCAGCAGCTCCTGGACAGGAAAAGACTATGGCTACACCTTC. Encoded protein: CASSSWTGKDYGYTF. J is TRBJ1-2 and V is TRBV5-1; 7 nucleotides align to TRBD1. V lost 3 bases to trimming and J lost 3 bases; unmatched junction nucleotides: 8. Germline V gives CDR1 SGHRS, CDR2 YFSETQ. This CDR3 region has 15 residues.

The J gene is TRBJ2-2, the V gene TRBV7-9; the D gene is possibly TRBD1 (6 bases). CDR1 and CDR2 (germline): SEHNR, FQNEAQ (reference sequence). Trimming took off 1 base at V and 4 bases at J, with 10 bases between the two ends. This CDR3 has 15 residues. The CDR3 region is CASSLGTESTGELFF. The CDR3 nucleotides are TGTGCCAGCAGCTTAGGGACAGAATCCACCGGGGAGCTGTTTTTT.